The 6 T cell receptor beta chains in this list originate from one sample, sequenced in a study of OX40 agonist ivuxolimab in advanced cancers. Assay: immunoSEQ multiplex PCR; the TCRdb copy retains only in-frame clones and omits some. Here the sample spans 77,000 or so clones, roughly 91% being singletons. Specimen: CD4+ or CD8+ T cells sorted from blood, collected in a trial of the OX40 agonist ivuxolimab. The receptors come from an adult with an advanced solid tumor such as melanoma, head and neck, liver or kidney cancer.

V is TRBV5-6 and J is TRBJ1-6; D possibly corresponds to TRBD1 (5 bases). This CDR3 is 14 amino acids long. Between the trimmed V and J ends, which lost 0 bases and 9 bases, there was a span of 10 bases. Per the germline V gene, CDR1 is SGHDT and CDR2 is YYEEEE. The CDR3 here is CASSLVGQGSPLHF. DNA of the CDR3: TGTGCCAGCAGCTTGGTTGGTCAGGGTTCACCCCTCCACTTT.

The J gene is TRBJ1-6, the V gene TRBV27; D remains unclear. Trimming pared 4 bases from V and 9 bases from J, leaving 7 bases between. Germline V lookup: CDR1 MNHEY, CDR2 SMNVEV (reference sequence). This CDR3 spans 12 amino acids. The CDR3 DNA reads TGTGCCAGCAGTTCCCTGGGTTCACCCCTCCACTTT. It encodes CASSSLGSPLHF.

This clone appeared a single time. The rearrangement links TRBV27 to TRBJ2-7; TRBD2 agrees at 10 bases. There are 13 residues in the CDR3. V dropped 6 bases and J dropped 3; count of bases not matched to a gene: 2. Germline V gene lookup returns CDR1 MNHEY and CDR2 SMNVEV (reference sequence). In nucleotides, the CDR3 is TGTGCCAGCAGGGCTAGCGGGAGCTACGAGCAGTACTTC. Protein: CASRASGSYEQYF.

V is TRBV6-5 and J is TRBJ2-1, with D possibly being TRBD2 (5 bases). CDR1 and CDR2 from the germline V gene are MNHEY and SVGAGI. This CDR3 comprises 15 residues. Deletions cut 5 bases from V and 1 base from J, with 12 bases between. The CDR3 nucleotides read TGTGCCAGCAGTCTAACTAGTGATTCCTACAATGAGCAGTTCTTC. The encoded protein is CASSLTSDSYNEQFF.

The rearrangement uses TRBV5-1 and TRBJ1-4, with a weak D call TRBD1 (6 bases). The CDR3 runs 14 residues. The germline V and J ends were trimmed by 0 bases and 5 bases, with 8 bases remaining between them. The V gene's germline CDR1 is SGHRS and CDR2 YFSETQ. The CDR3 DNA sequence: TGCGCCAGCAGCTTGGACAGGGCCAATGAAAAACTGTTTTTT. Its protein product is CASSLDRANEKLFF.

V is TRBV5-8 and J is TRBJ1-3; D gene ambiguous. The V gene lost 0 bases and the J gene lost 1 base, with 8 bases spanning the gap. Germline V gives CDR1 SGHTS, CDR2 YDEGEE. CDR3 size: 15 residues. CDR3 in DNA: TGTGCCAGCAGCTTGGGGGGATGGTCTGGAAACACCATATATTTT. The encoded protein is CASSLGGWSGNTIYF.